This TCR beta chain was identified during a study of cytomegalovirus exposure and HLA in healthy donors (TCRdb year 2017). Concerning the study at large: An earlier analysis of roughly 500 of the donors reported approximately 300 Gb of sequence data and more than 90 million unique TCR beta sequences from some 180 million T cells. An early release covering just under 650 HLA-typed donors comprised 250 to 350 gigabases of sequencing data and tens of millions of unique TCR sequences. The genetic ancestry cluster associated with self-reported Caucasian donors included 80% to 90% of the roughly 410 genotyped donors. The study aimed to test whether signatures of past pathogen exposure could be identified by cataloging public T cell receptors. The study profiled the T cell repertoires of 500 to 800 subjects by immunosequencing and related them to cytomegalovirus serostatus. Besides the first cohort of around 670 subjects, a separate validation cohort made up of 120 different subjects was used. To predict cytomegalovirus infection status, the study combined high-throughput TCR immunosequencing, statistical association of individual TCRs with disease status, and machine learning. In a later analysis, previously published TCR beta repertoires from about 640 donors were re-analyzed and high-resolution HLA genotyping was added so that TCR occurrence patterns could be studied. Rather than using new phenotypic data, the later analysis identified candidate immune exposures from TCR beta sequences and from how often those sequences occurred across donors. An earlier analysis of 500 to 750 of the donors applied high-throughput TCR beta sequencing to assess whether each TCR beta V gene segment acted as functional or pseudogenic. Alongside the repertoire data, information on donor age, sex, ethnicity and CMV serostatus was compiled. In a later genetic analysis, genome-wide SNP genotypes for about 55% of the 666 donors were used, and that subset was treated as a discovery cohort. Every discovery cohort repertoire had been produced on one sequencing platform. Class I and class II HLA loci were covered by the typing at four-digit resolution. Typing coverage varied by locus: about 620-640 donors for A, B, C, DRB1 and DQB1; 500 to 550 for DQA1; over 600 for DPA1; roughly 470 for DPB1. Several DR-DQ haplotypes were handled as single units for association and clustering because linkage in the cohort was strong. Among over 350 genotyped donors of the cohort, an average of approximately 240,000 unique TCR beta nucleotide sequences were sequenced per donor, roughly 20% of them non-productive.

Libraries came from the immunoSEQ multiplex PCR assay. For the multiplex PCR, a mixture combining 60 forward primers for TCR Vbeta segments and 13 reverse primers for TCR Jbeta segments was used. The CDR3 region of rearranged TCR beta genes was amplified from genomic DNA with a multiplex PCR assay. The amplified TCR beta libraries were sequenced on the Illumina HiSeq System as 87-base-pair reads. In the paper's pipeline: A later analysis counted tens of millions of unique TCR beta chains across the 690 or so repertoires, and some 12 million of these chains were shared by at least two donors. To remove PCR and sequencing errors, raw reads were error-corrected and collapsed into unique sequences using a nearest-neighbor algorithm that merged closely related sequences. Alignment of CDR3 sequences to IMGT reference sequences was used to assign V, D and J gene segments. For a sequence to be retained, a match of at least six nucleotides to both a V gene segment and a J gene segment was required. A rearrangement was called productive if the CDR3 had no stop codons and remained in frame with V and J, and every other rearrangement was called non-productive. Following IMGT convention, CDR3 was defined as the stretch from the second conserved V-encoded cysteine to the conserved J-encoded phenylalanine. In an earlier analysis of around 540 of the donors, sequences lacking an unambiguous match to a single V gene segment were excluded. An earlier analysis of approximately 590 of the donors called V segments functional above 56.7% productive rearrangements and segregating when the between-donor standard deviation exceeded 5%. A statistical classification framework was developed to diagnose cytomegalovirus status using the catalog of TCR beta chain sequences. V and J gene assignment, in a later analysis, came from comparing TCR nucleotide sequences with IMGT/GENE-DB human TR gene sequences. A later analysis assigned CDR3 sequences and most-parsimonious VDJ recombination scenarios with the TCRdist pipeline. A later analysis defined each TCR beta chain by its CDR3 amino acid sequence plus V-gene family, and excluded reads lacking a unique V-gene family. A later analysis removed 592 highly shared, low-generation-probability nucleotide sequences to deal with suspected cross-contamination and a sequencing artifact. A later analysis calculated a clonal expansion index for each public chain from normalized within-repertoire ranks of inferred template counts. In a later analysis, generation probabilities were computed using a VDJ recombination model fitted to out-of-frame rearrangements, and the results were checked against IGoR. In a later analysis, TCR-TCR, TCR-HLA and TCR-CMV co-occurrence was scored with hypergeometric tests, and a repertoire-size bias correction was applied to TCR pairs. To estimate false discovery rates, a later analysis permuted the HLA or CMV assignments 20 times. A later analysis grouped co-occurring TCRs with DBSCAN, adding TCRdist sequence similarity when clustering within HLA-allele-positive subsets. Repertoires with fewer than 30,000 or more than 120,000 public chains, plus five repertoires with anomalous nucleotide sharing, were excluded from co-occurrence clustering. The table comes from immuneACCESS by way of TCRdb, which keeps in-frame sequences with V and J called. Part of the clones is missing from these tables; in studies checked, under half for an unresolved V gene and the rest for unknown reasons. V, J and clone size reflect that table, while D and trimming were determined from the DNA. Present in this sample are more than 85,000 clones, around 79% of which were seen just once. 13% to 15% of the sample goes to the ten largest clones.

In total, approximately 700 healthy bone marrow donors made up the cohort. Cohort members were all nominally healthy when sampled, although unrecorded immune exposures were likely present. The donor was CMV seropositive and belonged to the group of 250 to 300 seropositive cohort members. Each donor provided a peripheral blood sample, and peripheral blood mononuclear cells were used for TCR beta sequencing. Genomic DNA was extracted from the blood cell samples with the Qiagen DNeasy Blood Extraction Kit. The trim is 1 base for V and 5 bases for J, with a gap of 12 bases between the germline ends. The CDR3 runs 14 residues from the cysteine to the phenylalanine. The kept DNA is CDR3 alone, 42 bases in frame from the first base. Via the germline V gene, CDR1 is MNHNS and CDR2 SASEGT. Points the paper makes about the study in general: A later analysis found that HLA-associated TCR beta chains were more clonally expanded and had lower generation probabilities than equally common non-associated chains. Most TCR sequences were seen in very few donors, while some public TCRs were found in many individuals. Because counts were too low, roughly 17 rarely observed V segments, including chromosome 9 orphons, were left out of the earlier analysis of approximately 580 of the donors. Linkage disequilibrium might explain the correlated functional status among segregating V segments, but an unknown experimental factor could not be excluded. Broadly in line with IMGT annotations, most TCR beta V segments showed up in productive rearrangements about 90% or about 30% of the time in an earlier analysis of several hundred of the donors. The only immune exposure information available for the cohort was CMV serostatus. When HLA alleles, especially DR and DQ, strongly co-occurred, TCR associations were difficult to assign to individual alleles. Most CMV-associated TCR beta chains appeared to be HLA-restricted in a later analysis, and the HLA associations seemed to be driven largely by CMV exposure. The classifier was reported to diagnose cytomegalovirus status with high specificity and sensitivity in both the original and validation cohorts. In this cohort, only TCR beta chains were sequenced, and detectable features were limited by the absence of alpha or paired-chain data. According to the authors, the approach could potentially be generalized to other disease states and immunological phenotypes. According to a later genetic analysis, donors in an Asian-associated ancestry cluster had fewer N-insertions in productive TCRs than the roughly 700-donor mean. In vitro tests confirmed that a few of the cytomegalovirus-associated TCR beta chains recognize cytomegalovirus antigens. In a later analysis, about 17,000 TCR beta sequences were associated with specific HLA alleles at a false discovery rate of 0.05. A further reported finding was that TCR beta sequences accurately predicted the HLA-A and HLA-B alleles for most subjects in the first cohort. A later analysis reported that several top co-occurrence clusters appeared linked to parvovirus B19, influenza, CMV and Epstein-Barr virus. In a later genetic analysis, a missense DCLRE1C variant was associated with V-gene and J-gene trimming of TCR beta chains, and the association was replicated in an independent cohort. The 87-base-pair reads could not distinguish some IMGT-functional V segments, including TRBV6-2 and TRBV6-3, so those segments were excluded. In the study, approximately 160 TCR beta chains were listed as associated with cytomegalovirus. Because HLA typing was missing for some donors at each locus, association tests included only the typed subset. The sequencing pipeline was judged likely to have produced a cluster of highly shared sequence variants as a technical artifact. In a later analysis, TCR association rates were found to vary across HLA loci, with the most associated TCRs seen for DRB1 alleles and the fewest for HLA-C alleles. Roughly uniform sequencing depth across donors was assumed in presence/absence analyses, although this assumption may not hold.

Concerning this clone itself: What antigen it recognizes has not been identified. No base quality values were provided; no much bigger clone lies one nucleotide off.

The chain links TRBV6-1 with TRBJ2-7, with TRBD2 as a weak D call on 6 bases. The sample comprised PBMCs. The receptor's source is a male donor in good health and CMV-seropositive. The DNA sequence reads TGTGCCAGCAGTGAAGGGGGACTCCGAAACGAGCAGTACTTC. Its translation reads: CASSEGGLRNEQYF.